This entry concerns a single T cell receptor beta chain. Its target antigen remains unknown. Per-nucleotide qualities are absent, and no much larger clonotype sits a single base away. The sample belongs to a study of cytomegalovirus exposure and HLA in healthy donors (dated 2017 in TCRdb). For the study in its entirety: According to a later analysis, the roughly 120 validation repertoires were produced on the same platform as the 700 or so repertoires of the first cohort. The study aimed to test whether cataloging public T cell receptors could reveal signatures of past pathogen exposure. Besides the first cohort of roughly 640 subjects, a separate validation cohort made up of around 120 different subjects was used. The study combined high-throughput TCR immunosequencing, statistical association of individual TCRs with disease status, and machine learning to predict cytomegalovirus infection status. Points the paper makes about the study in general: A later analysis had no HLA typing for the validation cohort, so co-occurrence there was scored across all 110 or so repertoires. In a later analysis, TCRs clustered in the first cohort were found to also tend to co-occur in the roughly 120 validation repertoires, with roughly 93% of cluster scores above 0. In vitro tests confirmed that a few of the cytomegalovirus-associated TCR beta chains recognize cytomegalovirus antigens. In the study, about 150 TCR beta chains were listed as associated with cytomegalovirus. The classifier was reported to diagnose cytomegalovirus status with high specificity and sensitivity in both the original and validation cohorts. The authors suggested that the approach could potentially be extended to other disease states and immunological phenotypes. While some public TCRs were present in many individuals, most TCR sequences turned up only very rarely across donors.

V and J lose 5 bases and 3 bases, and a span of 13 bases separates them. Spanning cysteine to phenylalanine, the CDR3 consists of 14 amino acids. The entry retains the CDR3 DNA only, 42 bases that are in frame from base 1. Reading the germline V gene gives CDR1 MNHEY and CDR2 SVGAGI. Donors formed part of the validation cohort, which comprised about 120 subjects and was distinct from the first cohort of over 500 subjects. Libraries were constructed by the immunoSEQ multiplex PCR assay. As for how the authors treated the data: A statistical classification framework was built to diagnose cytomegalovirus status from the catalog of TCR beta chain sequences. TCRdb carries this immuneACCESS record with in-frame sequences only. Its versions omit some clonotypes, under half of them owing to an unresolved V gene in the studies checked, with the rest unexplained. V, J and clone size reflect that table, while D and trimming were determined from the DNA. The sample contains about 360,000 clones, roughly 90% of them found a single time. Of the sample, 0.83% is held by the ten largest clones.

The sequence was collected from a young woman in good health and CMV-seronegative. Sequenced material: PBMCs. The rearrangement combines TRBV6-5 with TRBJ2-5; 5 matching bases give a weak D call of TRBD1. Here is the DNA: TGTGCCAGCAGTGCCTATCAGGGAAAAGAGACCCAGTACTTC. It specifies CASSAYQGKETQYF.